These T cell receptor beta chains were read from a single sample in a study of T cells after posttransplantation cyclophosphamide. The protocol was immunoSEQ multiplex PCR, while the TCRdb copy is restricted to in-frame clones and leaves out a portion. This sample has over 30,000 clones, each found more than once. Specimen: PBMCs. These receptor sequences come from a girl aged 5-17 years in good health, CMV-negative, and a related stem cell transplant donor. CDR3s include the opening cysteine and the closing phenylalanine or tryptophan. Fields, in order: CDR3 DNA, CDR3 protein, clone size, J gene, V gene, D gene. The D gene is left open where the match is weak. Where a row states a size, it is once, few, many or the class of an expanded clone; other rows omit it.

CDR3nt: TGTGCCAGCAGTTCTCCATGGGGGGTCAGGACTGAAGCTTTCTTT
CDR3aa: CASSSPWGVRTEAFF
abundance: few
j_gene: TRBJ1-1
v_gene: TRBV28
d_gene: .

CDR3nt: TGTGCCAGCAGTGGGACTAGGACAGATACGCAGTATTTT
CDR3aa: CASSGTRTDTQYF
abundance: many
j_gene: TRBJ2-3
v_gene: TRBV2
d_gene: TRBD2

CDR3nt: TGTGCCAGCAGCCAAGATCAGGGACTAGCGGGAGGAGAGCTGTTTTTT
CDR3aa: CASSQDQGLAGGELFF
abundance: many
j_gene: TRBJ2-2
v_gene: TRBV4-2
d_gene: TRBD2

CDR3nt: TGTGCCAGCACCACGGGCAGGGGTTGGCACGAGCAGTACTTC
CDR3aa: CASTTGRGWHEQYF
abundance: many
j_gene: TRBJ2-7
v_gene: TRBV6-5
d_gene: .

CDR3nt: TGTGCCAGCAGTTTATTACTGTCGGGGAGGGCGAGAGACCCGGGGCGGGATGGCTACACCTTC
CDR3aa: CASSLLLSGRARDPGRDGYTF
abundance: many
j_gene: TRBJ1-2
v_gene: TRBV28
d_gene: .

CDR3nt: TGCAGCGTTAACAGGGGGCCGGACGAGCAGTACTTC
CDR3aa: CSVNRGPDEQYF
abundance: few
j_gene: TRBJ2-7
v_gene: TRBV29-1
d_gene: TRBD1

CDR3nt: TGTGCCAGCATAAGCCACAGGGCCCCAGGCTATGGCTACACCTTC
CDR3aa: CASISHRAPGYGYTF
abundance: few
j_gene: TRBJ1-2
v_gene: TRBV27
d_gene: .

CDR3nt: TGTGCCAGCAGCCGGACAGGGGGCTATGGCTACACCTTC
CDR3aa: CASSRTGGYGYTF
abundance: many
j_gene: TRBJ1-2
v_gene: TRBV7-9
d_gene: TRBD1

CDR3nt: TGTGCCACCAGCAGGGGTTTGGAGGGGCTGAACACCGGGGAGCTGTTTTTT
CDR3aa: CATSRGLEGLNTGELFF
abundance: few
j_gene: TRBJ2-2
v_gene: TRBV15
d_gene: .

CDR3nt: TGTGCCATCAGTCCGGGACAGGGGAACGATCAGCCCCAGCATTTT
CDR3aa: CAISPGQGNDQPQHF
abundance: many
j_gene: TRBJ1-5
v_gene: TRBV10-3
d_gene: TRBD1

CDR3nt: TGTGCCAGCAGAGGGACTAGCGTATACTACGAGCAGTACTTC
CDR3aa: CASRGTSVYYEQYF
abundance: few
j_gene: TRBJ2-7
v_gene: TRBV25-1
d_gene: TRBD2

CDR3nt: TGTGCCAGAAGCCAGGGGACAGGGGAGAATGAAAAACTGTTTTTT
CDR3aa: CARSQGTGENEKLFF
abundance: many
j_gene: TRBJ1-4
v_gene: TRBV5-3
d_gene: TRBD1

CDR3nt: TGTGCCAGCAGTTCGTGGTGGAGGGGCTCGGAAACCTACGAGCAGTACTTC
CDR3aa: CASSSWWRGSETYEQYF
abundance: many
j_gene: TRBJ2-7
v_gene: TRBV6-4
d_gene: .

CDR3nt: TGTGCCAGTAACTCTCTATATTTT
CDR3aa: CASNSLYF
abundance: many
j_gene: TRBJ1-3
v_gene: TRBV19
d_gene: .

CDR3nt: TGTGCCAGCAGTTTAAACGCGGGTATACGAGCTTTCTTT
CDR3aa: CASSLNAGIRAFF
abundance: many
j_gene: TRBJ1-1
v_gene: TRBV28
d_gene: .

CDR3nt: TGTGCCTGGAAGTGGATAGCGGGTCACGGGGAGCTGTTTTTT
CDR3aa: CAWKWIAGHGELFF
abundance: few
j_gene: TRBJ2-2
v_gene: TRBV30
d_gene: TRBD2

CDR3nt: TGTGCCAGCCTACGAGGTGGAGCCTACACTGAAGCTTTCTTT
CDR3aa: CASLRGGAYTEAFF
abundance: many
j_gene: TRBJ1-1
v_gene: TRBV6-5
d_gene: .

CDR3nt: TGTGCCTGGGCCGGAGGGTGGGGGAGCTCCTACGAGCAGTACTTC
CDR3aa: CAWAGGWGSSYEQYF
abundance: few
j_gene: TRBJ2-7
v_gene: TRBV30
d_gene: .

CDR3nt: TGTGCCAGTAGACTTCTGGGTACAGGGGAGAACACTGAAGCTTTCTTT
CDR3aa: CASRLLGTGENTEAFF
abundance: many
j_gene: TRBJ1-1
v_gene: TRBV19
d_gene: TRBD1

CDR3nt: TGTGCCTGGAGTCAAAGGGCGCGGATCGGGGGAACCGGGGAGCTGTTTTTT
CDR3aa: CAWSQRARIGGTGELFF
abundance: many
j_gene: TRBJ2-2
v_gene: TRBV30
d_gene: .

CDR3nt: TGCGCCAGCAGCCAAGCCAGGGATGCCTACAATGAGCAGTTCTTC
CDR3aa: CASSQARDAYNEQFF
abundance: many
j_gene: TRBJ2-1
v_gene: TRBV4-1
d_gene: .

CDR3nt: TGTGCCAGTAGTTACTACAGGGAGAGTGAGCAGTTCTTC
CDR3aa: CASSYYRESEQFF
abundance: many
j_gene: TRBJ2-1
v_gene: TRBV19
d_gene: .

CDR3nt: TGCGCCAGCAGCTATGGGAGGGCTGGGGCCAACGTCCTGACTTTC
CDR3aa: CASSYGRAGANVLTF
abundance: many
j_gene: TRBJ2-6
v_gene: TRBV5-1
d_gene: TRBD2

CDR3nt: TGTGCCTGGAGTGTACGACTAGCGGGACTCTACAATGAGCAGTTCTTC
CDR3aa: CAWSVRLAGLYNEQFF
abundance: .
j_gene: TRBJ2-1
v_gene: TRBV30
d_gene: TRBD2

CDR3nt: TGTGCCACCACCTCATTGGCGGGCGGGCAGTACTTC
CDR3aa: CATTSLAGGQYF
abundance: .
j_gene: TRBJ2-7
v_gene: TRBV27
d_gene: .

CDR3nt: TGCGCCAGCAGCCCACGACTAGCGGGGAACACCGGGGAGCTGTTTTTT
CDR3aa: CASSPRLAGNTGELFF
abundance: many
j_gene: TRBJ2-2
v_gene: TRBV4-1
d_gene: TRBD2

CDR3nt: TGTGCCTGGAGATTGAGCGGGAGCTCCTACGAGCAGTACTTC
CDR3aa: CAWRLSGSSYEQYF
abundance: .
j_gene: TRBJ2-7
v_gene: TRBV30
d_gene: TRBD2

CDR3nt: TGTGCCATCAGTGACCCCTCCCAGGGGCCCTACGAGCAGTACTTC
CDR3aa: CAISDPSQGPYEQYF
abundance: few
j_gene: TRBJ2-7
v_gene: TRBV10-3
d_gene: .

CDR3nt: TGTGCCAGCAGCGTAGCTTGGACAGGGGGCTCTGGGGCCAACGTCCTGACTTTC
CDR3aa: CASSVAWTGGSGANVLTF
abundance: many
j_gene: TRBJ2-6
v_gene: TRBV9
d_gene: TRBD1

CDR3nt: TGTGCCAGCAGCTTAGTAGCCAATTCAGAGACCCAGTACTTC
CDR3aa: CASSLVANSETQYF
abundance: few
j_gene: TRBJ2-5
v_gene: TRBV7-9
d_gene: .

CDR3nt: TGCGCCAGCAGCCGGGGGACAGGGGCAAGTAACGAGCAGTACTTC
CDR3aa: CASSRGTGASNEQYF
abundance: many
j_gene: TRBJ2-7
v_gene: TRBV5-1
d_gene: TRBD1

CDR3nt: TGCAGCGTTGAGAGGACAGGGCAAGAGAACACCATATATTTT
CDR3aa: CSVERTGQENTIYF
abundance: many
j_gene: TRBJ1-3
v_gene: TRBV29-1
d_gene: TRBD1

CDR3nt: TGCGCCAGCAGCCAAGATAGTCTAGCGGAGGGCTCCTACAATGAGCAGTTCTTC
CDR3aa: CASSQDSLAEGSYNEQFF
abundance: many
j_gene: TRBJ2-1
v_gene: TRBV4-3
d_gene: TRBD2

CDR3nt: TGTGCCTGGAGGTGGCAGTCGAACACCGGGGAGCTGTTTTTT
CDR3aa: CAWRWQSNTGELFF
abundance: few
j_gene: TRBJ2-2
v_gene: TRBV30
d_gene: .

CDR3nt: TGTGCCAGTAGTAGGGACAGGGCCACTGAAGCTTTCTTT
CDR3aa: CASSRDRATEAFF
abundance: many
j_gene: TRBJ1-1
v_gene: TRBV19
d_gene: TRBD1

CDR3nt: TGTGCCACCAGCAGGACTAGTTCCTACGAGCAGTACTTC
CDR3aa: CATSRTSSYEQYF
abundance: many
j_gene: TRBJ2-7
v_gene: TRBV15
d_gene: .

CDR3nt: TGCGCCAGCAGTCAGGGCTTCAATCAGCCCCAGCATTTT
CDR3aa: CASSQGFNQPQHF
abundance: few
j_gene: TRBJ1-5
v_gene: TRBV5-1
d_gene: .

CDR3nt: TGCAGCGTTGACGTGTCAGATACGCAGTATTTT
CDR3aa: CSVDVSDTQYF
abundance: .
j_gene: TRBJ2-3
v_gene: TRBV29-1
d_gene: .

CDR3nt: TGTGCCAGCAGTTTATCGAACCCCAAACTTACCAATCAGCCCCAGCATTTT
CDR3aa: CASSLSNPKLTNQPQHF
abundance: many
j_gene: TRBJ1-5
v_gene: TRBV27
d_gene: .

CDR3nt: TGTGCCAGCAGGAGGGCCGAGGGAGATACGCAGTATTTT
CDR3aa: CASRRAEGDTQYF
abundance: few
j_gene: TRBJ2-3
v_gene: TRBV7-9
d_gene: .

CDR3nt: TGTGCCAGCTCATCGATACCGACAGGGTCTGGAAACACCATATATTTT
CDR3aa: CASSSIPTGSGNTIYF
abundance: many
j_gene: TRBJ1-3
v_gene: TRBV18
d_gene: TRBD1

CDR3nt: TGTGCCAGCAGCCCATCGGACAGTACCTACGAGCAGTACTTC
CDR3aa: CASSPSDSTYEQYF
abundance: many
j_gene: TRBJ2-7
v_gene: TRBV7-8
d_gene: .

CDR3nt: TGTGCCAGCAGTCCTACAGGGTTTCGGTTTGGGAACACTGAAGCTTTCTTT
CDR3aa: CASSPTGFRFGNTEAFF
abundance: many
j_gene: TRBJ1-1
v_gene: TRBV28
d_gene: .

CDR3nt: TGTGCCAGCAGCTTAGATATCCGGTACAATGAGCAGTTCTTC
CDR3aa: CASSLDIRYNEQFF
abundance: many
j_gene: TRBJ2-1
v_gene: TRBV11-3
d_gene: .

CDR3nt: TGTGCCAGCAGTTTAGACAGGGCGGAAGTCTACGAGCAGTACTTC
CDR3aa: CASSLDRAEVYEQYF
abundance: many
j_gene: TRBJ2-7
v_gene: TRBV27
d_gene: TRBD1